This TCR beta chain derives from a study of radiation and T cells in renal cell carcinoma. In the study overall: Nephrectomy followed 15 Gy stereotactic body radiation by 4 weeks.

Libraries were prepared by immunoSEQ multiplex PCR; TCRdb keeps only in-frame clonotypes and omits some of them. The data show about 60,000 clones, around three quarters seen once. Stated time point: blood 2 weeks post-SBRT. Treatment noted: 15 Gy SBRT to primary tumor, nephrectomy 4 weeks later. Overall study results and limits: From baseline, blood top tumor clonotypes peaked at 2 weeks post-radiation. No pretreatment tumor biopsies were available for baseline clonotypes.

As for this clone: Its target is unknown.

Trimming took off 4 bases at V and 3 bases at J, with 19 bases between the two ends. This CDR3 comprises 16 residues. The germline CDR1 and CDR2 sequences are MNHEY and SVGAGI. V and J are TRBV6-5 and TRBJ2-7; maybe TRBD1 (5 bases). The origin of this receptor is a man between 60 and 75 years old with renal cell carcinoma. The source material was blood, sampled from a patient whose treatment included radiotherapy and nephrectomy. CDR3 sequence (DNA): TGTGCCAGCAGTTCGGCCAGATCGACAGAGAACTACGAGCAGTACTTC. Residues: CASSSARSTENYEQYF.